This TCR beta chain was sequenced for a study of long-term antiretroviral therapy in people with HIV. In the United States, treatment was given to all participants with HIV. About 1-10 million cryopreserved PBMC were held in samples before DNA extraction. Per the germline V gene, CDR1 is SGDLS and CDR2 is YYNGEE. CDR3 length: 14 residues. V was clipped by 0 bases and J by 5 bases, with 10 bases between them. The authors ran the immunoSEQ assay, v3.0, at survey level. Only in-frame clones appear in the TCRdb table, and some are missing; sequencing was by immunoSEQ multiplex PCR. The data contain approximately 20,000 clones, 70% to 80% of them singletons.

This chain connects TRBV9 to TRBJ2-3, with a possible D match to TRBD2 (7 bases). The source of this sequence is a man aged 50-60 years with HIV. The starting material was unsorted PBMCs, obtained 2.2 years after starting antiretroviral therapy. The CDR3: CASSVGGGQDTQYF. The CDR3 region has the DNA TGTGCCAGCAGCGTAGGGGGGGGCCAAGATACGCAGTATTTT.